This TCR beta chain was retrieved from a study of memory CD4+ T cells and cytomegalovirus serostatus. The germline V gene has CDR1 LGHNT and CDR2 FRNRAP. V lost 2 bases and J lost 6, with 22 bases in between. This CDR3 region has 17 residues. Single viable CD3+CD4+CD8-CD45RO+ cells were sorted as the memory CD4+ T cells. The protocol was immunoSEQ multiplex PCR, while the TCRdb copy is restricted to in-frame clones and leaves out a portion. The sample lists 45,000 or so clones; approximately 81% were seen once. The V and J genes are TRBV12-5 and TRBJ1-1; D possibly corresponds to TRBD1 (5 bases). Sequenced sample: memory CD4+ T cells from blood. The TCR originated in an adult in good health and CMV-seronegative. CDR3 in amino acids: CASGLSAGWGPVAEAFF. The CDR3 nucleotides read TGTGCTAGTGGTTTGTCCGCCGGGTGGGGCCCTGTCGCTGAAGCTTTCTTT.